Sequencing of this T cell receptor beta chain was carried out in a study of CD4+ T cells in melanoma. V gave up 3 bases and J gave up 4 bases; unmatched junction bases: 9. The CDR3 is 17 amino acids. Looked up from germline, CDR1 is SGDLS and CDR2 is YYNGEE. Profiling relied on immunoSEQ multiplex PCR, and the TCRdb table lists in-frame clones only, not all of them. The sample includes about 140,000 clones, 80% to 95% of them seen just once. The chain couples TRBV9 to TRBJ2-1, with TRBD2 identical over 11 bases. The origin of this receptor is a human donor with melanoma. CDR3 amino acids: CASSASYTSGGYNEQFF. In DNA, the CDR3 is TGTGCCAGCAGCGCCTCTTATACTAGCGGGGGTTACAATGAGCAGTTCTTC. The whole variable domain, filled in from reference TRBV9 and TRBJ2-1, reads DSGVTQTPKHLITATGQRVTLRCSPRSGDLSVYWYQQSLDQGLQFLIQYYNGEERAKGNILERFSAQQFPDLHSELNLSSLELGDSALYFCASSASYTSGGYNEQFFGPGTRLTVL.